This T cell receptor beta chain was identified in a study of blood T cells in healthy people across ages. Findings of the study overall: Nothing was known about donor CMV status, and this possibly confounded expanded clonotype changes.

This clonotype has a handful of counts. Its antigen is currently unknown. A second 7 to 11 cycle PCR used barcoded and J-beta primers. TCRdb reprocessed the 5' RACE reads with MiXCR, giving one entry per CDR3 protein. The sample has some 760,000 distinct CDR3 sequences, more than 20% seen once. The authors extracted at least 6 micrograms of total RNA per sample. Trimming shortened V by 6 bases and J by 6 bases, and 14 bases separated the two germline ends. This CDR3 is built from 14 residues. Per germline, CDR1 LNHNV and CDR2 YYDKDF (reference sequence). The data also belong to a second study, concerning T cells of mothers and their children. Per that paper: Primer M1S, used in the second PCR, introduced sample barcodes and 2-4 random nucleotides.

This clonotype was sampled from a boy younger than 18 in good health. Sequencing was performed on blood. This sequence joins TRBV15 and TRBJ1-4; D not certain. CDR3 sequence reads: CATRQDGRDEKLFF. The CDR3 DNA reads TGTGCCACCAGGCAAGATGGGAGGGATGAAAAACTGTTTTTT.